The 17 T cell receptor beta chains below come from one sample, sequenced in a study of CD8+CD57+ T cells in acquired aplastic anemia (dated 2018 in TCRdb). The sample was run on an Illumina HiSeq 2000. Genomic DNA served as template for TCR beta VDJ combination and CDR3 sequence profiling. TCRdb ran its own pipeline on the public reads, namely fastp trimming at Q25 and MiXCR clone calling, and kept in-frame beta chains. Each CDR3 protein appears once, grouped with its most common genes and DNA. The sample yields about 95,000 distinct CDR3 sequences; about 63% were counted once. Of the sample, less than 75% falls within the top ten clones. The patients picked for sequencing were ones in whom flow cytometry had shown an expansion of CD8+CD57+ cells. Sequencing was performed on sorted CD4+, CD8+, or CD8+CD57+ T cells (not recorded which) from PBMCs. The receptors stem from a human donor with aplastic anemia.

The rearrangement uses TRBV15 and TRBJ1-1; D remains ambiguous. Germline V gives CDR1 LNHNV, CDR2 YYDKDF (reference sequence). The V gene lost 3 bases and the J gene lost 2 bases, with 7 bases spanning the gap. There are 13 residues in the CDR3. The CDR3 nucleotides are TGTGCCACCAGCAGGTTGGGAAACACTGAAGCTTTCTTT. This gives the protein CATSRLGNTEAFF.

J is TRBJ2-3 and V is TRBV5-6; 9 bases line up with TRBD1. The J call may be mistaken, given a closer DNA end match to TRBJ2-7. The CDR3 length is 14 residues. CDR1 SGHDT and CDR2 YYEEEE come from the germline V gene. CDR3 sequence reads: CASSLYRGRYEQYF. Here the CDR3 DNA reads TGTGCCAGCAGCTTGTACAGGGGGCGATACGAGCAGTACTTC.

In this sample, this clonotype turned up many times. The chain combines TRBV7-4 with TRBJ1-4; tentative D call: TRBD1 (6 bases). The germline gives CDR1 SGHVT, CDR2 SQSDAQ. The V end was cut by 4 bases, the J end by 0 bases, with 15 bases between. The CDR3 has 17 amino acids. The CDR3 sequence: CASSYRALWATNEKLFF. In DNA form, the CDR3 reads TGTGCCAGCAGCTACAGGGCCCTGTGGGCAACTAATGAAAAACTGTTTTTT.

The chain combines TRBV3-1 with TRBJ1-5; a possible D gene is TRBD1 (5 bases). The J call may be wrong; the DNA end is better matched by TRBJ2-3. Germline loops: CDR1 LGHDT, CDR2 YNNKEL (reference sequence). The CDR3 length is 17 residues. CDR3 protein: CASSQDGTGHNNQPQYF. The CDR3 DNA follows: TGTGCCAGCAGCCAAGACGGAACAGGCCATAACAATCAGCCCCAGTATTTT.

V is TRBV15 and J is TRBJ2-3; perhaps TRBD2 as D (5 bases). With 3 bases removed from V and 6 bases from J, the gap between germline ends came to 10 bases. CDR3 length: 13 residues. Germline CDR1 and CDR2: LNHNV and YYDKDF (reference sequence). DNA of the CDR3: TGTGCCACCAGCAGGGCACCGGGGGATACGCAGTATTTT. This sequence encodes CATSRAPGDTQYF.

The V call is TRBV2, the J call TRBJ1-2; D is perhaps TRBD1 (5 bases). V lost 7 bases to trimming and J lost 3 bases, with 12 bases between them. This CDR3 spans 13 amino acids. Germline V gene sequence: CDR1 SNHLY, CDR2 FYNNEI. CDR3 nucleotide sequence: TGTGCCAGCACCGGGGCGTCAGACTATGGCTACACCTTC. Its protein product is CASTGASDYGYTF.

In this sample, this clonotype turned up many times. The chain combines TRBV4-2 with TRBJ2-1; 10 positions match TRBD2. V lost 0 bases, J lost 4 bases, and 6 bases stayed unmatched. CDR3 size: 17 residues. Germline loops: CDR1 LGHNA, CDR2 YNFKEQ. The DNA of the CDR3 is TGTGCCAGCAGCCAAGAGGGAGCGGGAGGGCCGTACAATGAGCAGTTCTTC. Translated: CASSQEGAGGPYNEQFF.

The rearrangement uses TRBV20-1 and TRBJ2-1; D may be TRBD1 (5 bases). Trimming took 6 bases from V and 6 from J, leaving 12 bases between them. The CDR3 contains 12 residues. Germline CDR1 DFQATT, CDR2 SNEGSKA (reference sequence). CDR3 sequence: CSATQGLNEQFF. The CDR3 nucleotides are TGCAGTGCGACGCAGGGTCTCAATGAGCAGTTCTTC.

This rearrangement joins TRBV20-1 to TRBJ2-1; the D gene is possibly TRBD2 (6 bases). The CDR3 extends over 12 amino acids. In germline, CDR1 is DFQATT, CDR2 SNEGSKA (reference sequence). CDR3 in amino acids: CASGLYYNEQFF. The CDR3 region has the DNA TGCGCATCCGGACTATACTACAATGAGCAGTTCTTC.

The CDR3 DNA reads as TGCAGTGCTAGGCGGCATCGGGACCGAATGAACACTGAAGCTTTCTTT. This sequence encodes CSARRHRDRMNTEAFF. This chain uses TRBV20-1 with TRBJ1-1, with D maybe TRBD1 (5 bases). CDR1 and CDR2 (germline): DFQATT, SNEGSKA (reference sequence). The CDR3 is made up of 16 amino acids. Trimming left V 3 bases short and J 0 bases short, with 17 bases between.

The chain has TRBV7-3 and TRBJ2-1; 7 positions match TRBD1. Germline-derived CDR1 and CDR2 are SGHTA and FQGTGA. V was pared by 6 bases and J by 3 bases, with 2 bases of the junction left unmatched. CDR3 length: 13 residues. As DNA, the CDR3 is TGTGCCAGCAGGGGGACAGACTACAATGAGCAGTTCTTC. Protein sequence: CASRGTDYNEQFF. The full variable domain, rest sourced from reference TRBV7-3 and TRBJ2-1, is GAGVSQTPSNKVTEKGKYVELRCDPISGHTALYWYRQSLGQGPEFLIYFQGTGAADDSGLPNDRFFAVRPEGSVSTLKIQRTERGDSAVYLCASRGTDYNEQFFGPGTRLTVL.

The chain carries TRBV10-3 and TRBJ2-2; D is perhaps TRBD1 or TRBD2 (6 bases each). The CDR3 has 14 amino acids. Germline loops: CDR1 ENHRY, CDR2 SYGVKD. Between the trimmed V and J ends, which lost 4 bases and 4 bases, there was a span of 10 bases. CDR3 loop: CAISVKGGTGELFF. As DNA, the CDR3 is TGTGCCATCAGTGTCAAGGGGGGCACCGGGGAGCTGTTTTTT.

This clonotype was counted only a few times. The chain recombines TRBV2 with TRBJ1-2; D not resolved. This CDR3 has 15 amino acids. Germline CDR1 and CDR2: SNHLY and FYNNEI. V lost 4 bases to trimming and J lost 1 base, with 13 bases between them. The CDR3 loop reads CASSVTAAGNYGYTF. The CDR3 DNA reads as TGTGCCAGCAGTGTCACAGCTGCCGGTAACTATGGCTACACCTTC.

The CDR3, as DNA: TGCAGTGCTAGAGAAGGACAGACTTCCTACGAGCAGTACTTC. Translating gives CSAREGQTSYEQYF. V usage is TRBV20-1 and J usage is TRBJ2-7; possible D gene TRBD1, 6 bases. Germline V CDR1 and CDR2: DFQATT, SNEGSKA (reference sequence). V was cut by 0 bases and J by 1 base, with 10 bases left in between. This CDR3 is built from 14 residues.

The chain couples TRBV29-1 to TRBJ1-2; D is unresolved. The CDR3 extends over 11 amino acids. Trimming took off 3 bases at V and 2 bases at J, with 4 bases between the two ends. Germline V gene data show CDR1 as SQVTM and CDR2 as ANQGSEA. The CDR3 DNA is TGCAGCGTTGAGCTCAACTATGGCTACACCTTC. Residues: CSVELNYGYTF.

The chain employs TRBV7-8 and TRBJ2-5, with D perhaps assigned TRBD1 or TRBD2 (7 bases each). Trimming cost V 6 bases and J 4 bases, with 12 bases left between them. The CDR3 is 13 amino acids. Germline values: CDR1 SGHVS, CDR2 FQNEAQ. CDR3 in amino acids: CASRTGRVETQYF. In nucleotides, the CDR3 is TGTGCCAGCAGGACAGGGAGGGTAGAGACCCAGTACTTC.

This chain connects TRBV29-1 to TRBJ2-2; 8 bases align to TRBD2. Germline V gives CDR1 SQVTM, CDR2 ANQGSEA. With V trimmed by 4 bases and J by 5 bases, 3 bases remained unmatched. The CDR3 consists of 13 residues. CDR3 DNA: TGCAGCGTTGGATTAGCGGGGACCGGGGAGCTGTTTTTT. Protein product: CSVGLAGTGELFF.